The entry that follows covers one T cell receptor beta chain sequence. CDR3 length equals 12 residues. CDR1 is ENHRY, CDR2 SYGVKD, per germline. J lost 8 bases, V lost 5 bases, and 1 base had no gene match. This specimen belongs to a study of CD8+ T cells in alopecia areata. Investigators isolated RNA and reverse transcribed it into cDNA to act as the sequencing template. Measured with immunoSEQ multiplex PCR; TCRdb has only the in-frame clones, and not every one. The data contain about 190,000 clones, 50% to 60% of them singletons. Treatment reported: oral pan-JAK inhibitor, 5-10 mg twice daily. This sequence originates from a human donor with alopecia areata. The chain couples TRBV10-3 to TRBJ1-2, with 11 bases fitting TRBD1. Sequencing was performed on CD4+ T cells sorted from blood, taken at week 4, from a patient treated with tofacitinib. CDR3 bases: TGTGCCATCAGTTGGACAGGGGGCGGCTACACCTTC. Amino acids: CAISWTGGGYTF.